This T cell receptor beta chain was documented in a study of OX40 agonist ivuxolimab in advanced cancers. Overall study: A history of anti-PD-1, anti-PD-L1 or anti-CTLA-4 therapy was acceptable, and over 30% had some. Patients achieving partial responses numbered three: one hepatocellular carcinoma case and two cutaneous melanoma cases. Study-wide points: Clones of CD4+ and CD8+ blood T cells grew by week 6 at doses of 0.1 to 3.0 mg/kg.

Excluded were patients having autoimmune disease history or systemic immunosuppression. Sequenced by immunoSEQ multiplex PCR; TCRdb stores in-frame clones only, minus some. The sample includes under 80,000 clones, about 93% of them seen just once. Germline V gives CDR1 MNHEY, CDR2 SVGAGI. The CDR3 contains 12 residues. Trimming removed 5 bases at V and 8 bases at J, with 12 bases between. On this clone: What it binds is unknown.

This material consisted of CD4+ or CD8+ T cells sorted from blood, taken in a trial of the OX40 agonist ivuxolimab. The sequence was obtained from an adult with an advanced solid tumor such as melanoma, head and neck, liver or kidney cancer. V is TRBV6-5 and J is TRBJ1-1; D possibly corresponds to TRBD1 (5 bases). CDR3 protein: CASSVWGKEAFF. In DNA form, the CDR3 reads TGTGCCAGCAGTGTCTGGGGCAAAGAAGCTTTCTTT.